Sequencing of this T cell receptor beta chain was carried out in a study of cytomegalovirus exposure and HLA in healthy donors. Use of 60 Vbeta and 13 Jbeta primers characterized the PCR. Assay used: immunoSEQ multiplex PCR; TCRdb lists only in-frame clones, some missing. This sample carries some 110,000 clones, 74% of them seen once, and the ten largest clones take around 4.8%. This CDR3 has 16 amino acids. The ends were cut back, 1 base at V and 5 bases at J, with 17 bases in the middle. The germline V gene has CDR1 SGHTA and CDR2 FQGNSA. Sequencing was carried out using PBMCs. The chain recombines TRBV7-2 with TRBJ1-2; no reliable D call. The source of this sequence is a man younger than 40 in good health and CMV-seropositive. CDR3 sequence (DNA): TGTGCCAGCAGCTTAGTTCCCACCCAGGCAACATATGGCTACACCTTC. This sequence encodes CASSLVPTQATYGYTF.